This TCR beta chain stems from a study of control samples from healthy donors and cancer patients. The germline CDR1 and CDR2 sequences are SGHRS and YFSETQ. Trimming removed 0 bases from V and 0 bases from J, with 5 bases in between. The CDR3 spans 14 residues. Worth noting for this clone: The identical CDR3 is also encoded by other nucleotide sequences in the sample.

Sequenced by immunoSEQ multiplex PCR; TCRdb stores in-frame clones only, minus some. There are 150,000 to 200,000 clones in the sample; 90% to 95% occur only once, and about 1.5% lies in the top ten. Specimen: blood. The receptor's source is a woman under 30 in good health. V usage is TRBV5-1 and J usage is TRBJ2-3, with unresolved D. The CDR3 DNA sequence: TGCGCCAGCAGCTTGGGGCAGAGCACAGATACGCAGTATTTT. Amino acids: CASSLGQSTDTQYF.